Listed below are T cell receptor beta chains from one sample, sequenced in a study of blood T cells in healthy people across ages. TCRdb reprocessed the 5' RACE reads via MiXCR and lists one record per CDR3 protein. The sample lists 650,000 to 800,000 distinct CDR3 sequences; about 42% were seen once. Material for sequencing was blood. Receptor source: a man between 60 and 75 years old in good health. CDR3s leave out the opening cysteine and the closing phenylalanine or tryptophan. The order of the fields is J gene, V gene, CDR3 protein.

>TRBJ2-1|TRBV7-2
ASSYRLAGEQF
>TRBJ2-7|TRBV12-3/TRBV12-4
ASSQRGSEQY
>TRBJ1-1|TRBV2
ASFEPGRTEAF
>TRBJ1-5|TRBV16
ASSYGNSNQPQH
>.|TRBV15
ATSEQGFSETQY
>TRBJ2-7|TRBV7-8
ASSLSGGFYEQY
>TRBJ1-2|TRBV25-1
ASSESAGGSYGYT
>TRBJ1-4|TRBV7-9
ASSANRGGPNEKLF
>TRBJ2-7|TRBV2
ASRDWYNEQY
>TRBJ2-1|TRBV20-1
SARDLAGGGDEQF
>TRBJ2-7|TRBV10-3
AISWDPAYEQY
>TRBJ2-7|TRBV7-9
ASSRHGISYEQY
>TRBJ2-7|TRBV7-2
ASSSRPKYEQY
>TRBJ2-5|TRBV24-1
ATSDLRGETQY
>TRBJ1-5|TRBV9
ASSVDGANQPQH
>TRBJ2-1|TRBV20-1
SATRSGPYNEQF
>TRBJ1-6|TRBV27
ASSFLGFSPLH
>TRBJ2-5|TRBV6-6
ASSLQGSVYNEQY
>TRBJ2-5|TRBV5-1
ASSLGVEAQY
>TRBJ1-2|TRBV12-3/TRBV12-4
ASTLRKGPHGYT
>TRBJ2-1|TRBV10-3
AIRSGQGVNEQF
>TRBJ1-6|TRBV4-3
ASSQGGIYNSPLH
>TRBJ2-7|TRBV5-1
ASSLQPGQVTNYEQY
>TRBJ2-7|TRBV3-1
ASSQGCEQY
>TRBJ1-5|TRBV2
ASRGTGGTYQPQH
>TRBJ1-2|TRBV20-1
SARDKQGAGGYT
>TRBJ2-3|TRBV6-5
ASSYSGTDSTDTQY
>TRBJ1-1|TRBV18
ASSTRDREETEAF
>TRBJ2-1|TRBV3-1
ASSQAPGIYNEQF
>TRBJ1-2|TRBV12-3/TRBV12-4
ASSPLANYGYT
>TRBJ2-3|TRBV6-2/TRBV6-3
ASSYDVDTQY
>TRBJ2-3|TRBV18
ASSPRGASTDTQY
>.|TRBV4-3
ASSQWNQGVYEQY
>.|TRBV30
AWENTVETQY
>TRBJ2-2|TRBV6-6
ASSRDRGLTGELF
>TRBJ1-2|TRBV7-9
ASSISGGAAANYGYT
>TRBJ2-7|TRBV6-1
ASSGTGLYEQY
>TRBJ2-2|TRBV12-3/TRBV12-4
ASTSDRVLAGELF
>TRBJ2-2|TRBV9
ASSVGVRLNTGELF
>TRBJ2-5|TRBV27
ASSLVAGEWETQY
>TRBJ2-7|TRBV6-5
ASSPEWTGFHEQY
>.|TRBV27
ASGVGPSYEQY
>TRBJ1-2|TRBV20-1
SARAQGRDGYT
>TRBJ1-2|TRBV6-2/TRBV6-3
ASSYAGFYGYT
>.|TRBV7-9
ASSPRGTGSNEQY
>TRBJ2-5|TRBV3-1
ASSQRAGQETQY
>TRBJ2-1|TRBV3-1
ASSQDMAGSRNEQF
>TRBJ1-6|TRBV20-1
SARDHYNSPLH
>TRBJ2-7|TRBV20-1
SARQDTDEQY
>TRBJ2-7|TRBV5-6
ASSWGLASEQY
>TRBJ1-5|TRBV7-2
ASSLSFPGQSNQPQH
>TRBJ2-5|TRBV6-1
ASGRGDRGFETQY